This T cell receptor (beta chain) was obtained from a study of cytomegalovirus exposure and HLA in healthy donors. Overall study context: An early release of data contained around 80 million unique TCRs, which came from HLA-typed donors.

Worth noting for this clone: Its cognate antigen is unknown.

Use of 60 Vbeta and 13 Jbeta primers characterized the PCR. Clones were sequenced by immunoSEQ multiplex PCR, and TCRdb holds only the in-frame ones, with some missing. The table shows around 200,000 clones, with about 83% occurring only once. General observations from the study: Reports credit the classifier with highly specific, highly sensitive diagnosis of cytomegalovirus status. DRB1 showed the most TCR associations and HLA-C the fewest in a later analysis, as rates varied by HLA locus.

Losses at the gene ends were 10 bases for V and 1 base for J; bases not matched to a gene: 27. Per the germline V gene, CDR1 is LNHDA and CDR2 is SQIVND (reference sequence). This CDR3 is 21 amino acids long. This TCR derives from a girl aged 10-17 years in good health and CMV-seronegative. The J gene is TRBJ1-1, the V gene TRBV19; 10 bases map to TRBD1. Specimen: PBMCs. Here the CDR3 DNA reads TGTGCCAACTACCTTCGACAGGGGGCATCCGACCCTGCGCCCAAGAACACTGAAGCTTTCTTT. It yields the protein CANYLRQGASDPAPKNTEAFF.